The 22 T cell receptor beta chains in this list originate from one sample, sequenced in a study of blood T cell repertoires in COVID-19. This table comes from immunoSEQ multiplex PCR, and its TCRdb copy is limited to in-frame clones, with some not included. Among fewer than 150,000 clones listed, more than 70% were seen once. The sample comprised peripheral blood. All receptors come from a human donor in a cohort sampled during active COVID-19.

This rearrangement joins TRBV5-6 to TRBJ2-2; D is possibly TRBD2 (5 bases). This CDR3 has 15 amino acids. The germline V gene encodes CDR1 SGHDT and CDR2 YYEEEE. V was shortened by 1 base and J by 5 bases, with 12 bases between the two germline ends. This chain's CDR3 is CASSLIARGTGELFF. The CDR3 DNA follows: TGTGCCAGCAGCTTGATAGCCCGGGGTACCGGGGAGCTGTTTTTT.

The rearrangement links TRBV12-3 or TRBV12-4 to TRBJ2-5, with D unresolved. The V end lost 7 bases, the J end lost 6 bases, and 9 bases lay between the germline ends. The CDR3 contains 11 residues. The CDR3 reads CASTQAKTQYF. The CDR3 bases are TGTGCCAGCACTCAAGCGAAGACCCAGTACTTC.

J is TRBJ2-6 and V is TRBV3-1 (or the pseudogene TRBV3-2), with 8 bases that match TRBD1. Trimming removed 8 bases from V and 7 bases from J; junction bases left unmatched: 25. This CDR3 has 20 amino acids. From germline, CDR1 is LGHDT and CDR2 YNNKEL (reference sequence). CDR3 nucleotide sequence: TGTGCCAGCGGGGACGACAGGGGTAACTCTGTGTGTAGGGTAGCCAACGTCCTGACTTTC. Translating it yields CASGDDRGNSVCRVANVLTF.

Ten or more counts support this clone. This chain uses TRBV4-1 with TRBJ1-4; D unresolved. Germline V gene lookup returns CDR1 MGHRA and CDR2 YSYEKL. This CDR3 spans 18 amino acids. With 3 bases removed from V and 5 bases from J, the gap between germline ends came to 22 bases. CDR3 in DNA: TGCGCCAGCAGCCATTCTAGGGAGCCAGAAGTCGGAAATGAAAAACTGTTTTTT. This gives the protein CASSHSREPEVGNEKLFF.

The chain couples TRBV9 to TRBJ1-2, with TRBD1 as a possible D gene (5 bases). Deletions cut 0 bases from V and 7 bases from J, with 19 bases between. Germline V lookup: CDR1 SGDLS, CDR2 YYNGEE. The length of the CDR3 is 16 residues. This CDR3 is CASSVGRQGNFRGYTF. For the CDR3, the DNA is TGTGCCAGCAGCGTAGGTCGGCAGGGAAATTTTCGTGGCTACACCTTC. Complete variable domain (other parts from reference TRBV9 and TRBJ1-2): DSGVTQTPKHLITATGQRVTLRCSPRSGDLSVYWYQQSLDQGLQFLIQYYNGEERAKGNILERFSAQQFPDLHSELNLSSLELGDSALYFCASSVGRQGNFRGYTFGSGTRLTVV.

The table lists this clone with a count of one. V usage is TRBV18 and J usage is TRBJ2-5; 10 bases are shared with TRBD1. The germline V gene encodes CDR1 KGHSH and CDR2 LQKENI. Germline trimming cut 5 bases from V and 4 bases from J; bases unmatched to any gene: 10. The CDR3 is 16 residues long. The CDR3 nucleotides are TGTGCCAGCTCATCTGGCCGGGACAGGGGAACAGAGACCCAGTACTTC. Translation: CASSSGRDRGTETQYF.

The chain couples TRBV5-5 to TRBJ2-3; 9 bases are shared with TRBD1. Germline V gene data show CDR1 as SGHKS and CDR2 as YYEKEE (reference sequence). This CDR3 region has 17 residues. V trimming: 4 bases; J trimming: 5 bases; junction bases outside the gene matches: 14. CDR3 amino acids: CASSPNPFRQGGDTQYF. Written as DNA, the CDR3 is TGTGCCAGCAGCCCCAACCCGTTCAGACAGGGGGGAGATACGCAGTATTTT. Combining the CDR3 with reference TRBV5-5 and TRBJ2-3 gives the whole variable domain DAGVTQSPTHLIKTRGQQVTLRCSPISGHKSVSWYQQVLGQGPQFIFQYYEKEERGRGNFPDRFSARQFPNYSSELNVNALLLGDSALYLCASSPNPFRQGGDTQYFGPGTRLTVL.

J is TRBJ2-3 and V is TRBV9, with D possibly matching TRBD2 (5 bases). The germline CDR1 and CDR2 sequences are SGDLS and YYNGEE. V lost 0 bases to trimming and J lost 3 bases, with 8 bases between them. The CDR3 totals 14 residues. The CDR3 nucleotides read TGTGCCAGCAGCGTAGCTACGGGGACAGATACGCAGTATTTT. This codes for CASSVATGTDTQYF. Together with reference TRBV9 and TRBJ2-3, the CDR3 gives the full variable domain: DSGVTQTPKHLITATGQRVTLRCSPRSGDLSVYWYQQSLDQGLQFLIQYYNGEERAKGNILERFSAQQFPDLHSELNLSSLELGDSALYFCASSVATGTDTQYFGPGTRLTVL.

The rearrangement uses TRBV7-2 and TRBJ1-6; TRBD1 is a possible D gene (6 bases). CDR1 SGHTA and CDR2 FQGNSA come from the germline V gene. This CDR3 comprises 14 residues. Trimming took 1 base from V and 9 from J, leaving 10 bases between them. The CDR3 bases are TGTGCCAGCAGCTTAGACAGGGTTTCTTCACCCCTCCACTTT. Its protein product is CASSLDRVSSPLHF.

The genes are TRBV19 and TRBJ2-7; D is perhaps TRBD1 (6 bases). This CDR3 comprises 13 residues. The germline V gene has CDR1 LNHDA and CDR2 SQIVND (reference sequence). Trimming cost V 5 bases and J 6 bases, with 14 bases left between them. CDR3 in amino acids: CASSLTGLAEQYV. CDR3 bases: TGTGCCAGTAGTCTAACAGGGCTCGCCGAGCAGTACGTC.

The chain recombines TRBV19 with TRBJ1-2; D is possibly TRBD1 (5 bases). The CDR3 sequence is 15 residues long. Between the trimmed V and J ends, which lost 6 bases and 2 bases, there was a span of 16 bases. CDR1 and CDR2 from the germline V gene are LNHDA and SQIVND (reference sequence). CDR3 residues: CASRSQGDRNYGYTF. The CDR3 DNA sequence: TGTGCCAGTAGGAGCCAGGGTGATCGAAACTATGGCTACACCTTC.

This chain joins TRBV2 and TRBJ1-1; D remains unclear. The germline V and J ends were trimmed by 6 bases and 2 bases, with 10 bases remaining between them. The CDR3 runs to 13 residues. Germline-derived CDR1 and CDR2 are SNHLY and FYNNEI. This chain's CDR3 is CASRGSGNTEAFF. The CDR3 DNA reads as TGTGCCAGCAGGGGGAGCGGTAACACTGAAGCTTTCTTT.

This clone is a singleton in its sample. The rearrangement joins TRBV19 to TRBJ1-1; TRBD1 agrees at 11 bases. The V gene's germline CDR1 is LNHDA and CDR2 SQIVND (reference sequence). Germline trimming cut 5 bases from V and 3 bases from J; bases unmatched to any gene: 5. The CDR3 covers 15 residues. The CDR3 loop reads CASSPGTGGDTEAFF. CDR3 DNA: TGTGCCAGTAGTCCCGGGACAGGGGGTGACACTGAAGCTTTCTTT.

V is TRBV25-1 and J is TRBJ2-2; 8 positions match TRBD2. The CDR3 has 16 amino acids. CDR1 is MGHDK, CDR2 SYGVNS, per germline. With 8 bases clipped from V and 0 bases from J, the junction kept 8 bases outside the gene matches. The CDR3 loop is CASDPGGGPNTGELFF. The CDR3 DNA reads as TGTGCCAGCGACCCGGGGGGGGGTCCGAACACCGGGGAGCTGTTTTTT.

This clone came up a few times. The genes are TRBV6-6 and TRBJ2-7; unclear D gene. The germline V gene encodes CDR1 MNHNY and CDR2 SVGAGI (reference sequence). The CDR3 sequence is 13 residues long. V was clipped by 7 bases and J by 3 bases, with 13 bases between them. CDR3 sequence (DNA): TGTGCCAGCAACACACAGCCTGACTACGAGCAGTACTTC. This encodes CASNTQPDYEQYF.

The chain links TRBV5-1 to TRBJ2-5; 8 nucleotides line up with TRBD1. Germline lookup yields CDR1 SGHRS and CDR2 YFSETQ. CDR3 length: 15 amino acids. The V gene end was trimmed by 0 bases and the J gene end by 4 bases; junction bases not matched to a gene: 5. CDR3 sequence reads: CASSLAGGSGETQYF. The CDR3 DNA is TGCGCCAGCAGCTTGGCAGGGGGCTCTGGAGAGACCCAGTACTTC.

The V call is TRBV7-2, the J call TRBJ1-2, with D possibly TRBD1 on 6 matching bases. Germline V gene data show CDR1 as SGHTA and CDR2 as FQGNSA. V gave up 5 bases and J gave up 2 bases, with 15 bases separating them. The CDR3 has 15 residues. The CDR3 nucleotides are TGTGCCAGCAGCAGCTATGGGGGCGGGAACTATGGCTACACCTTC. Protein: CASSSYGGGNYGYTF.

Of note for this clone: The junction does not match germline at one end; this may be a read error. The chain employs TRBV2 and TRBJ1-1; 11 nucleotides agree with TRBD1. The germline V gene has CDR1 SNHLY and CDR2 FYNNEI. There are 14 residues in the CDR3. The CDR3 loop is CASRGTGGNAEAFF. The CDR3 bases are TGTGCCAGCAGAGGGACAGGGGGGAACGCTGAAGCTTTCTTT.

The genes are TRBV7-2 and TRBJ1-1, with D hard to call. Looked up from germline, CDR1 is SGHTA and CDR2 is FQGNSA. This CDR3 has 13 amino acids. The V and J ends lost 1 base and 11 bases respectively, with 14 bases between them. The CDR3, as DNA: TGTGCCAGCAGCTTAGACCGCTCCCTAGGCGCTTTCTTT. Translation: CASSLDRSLGAFF.

Written as DNA, the CDR3 is TGTGCCAGCAGCGTAGGTACTAGCGTGGGAGAGACCCAGTACTTC. The encoded protein is CASSVGTSVGETQYF. The gene calls are TRBV9 and TRBJ2-5, with TRBD2 matching 7 bases. The germline V gene has CDR1 SGDLS and CDR2 YYNGEE. This CDR3 comprises 15 residues. Trimming at V came to 0 bases and at J to 4 bases, leaving 6 bases not matched to a gene.

The chain employs TRBV7-2 and TRBJ1-1; 8 bases are shared with TRBD1. The CDR3 has 14 amino acids. Germline CDR1 and CDR2: SGHTA and FQGNSA. V gave up 7 bases and J gave up 1 base; unmatched junction bases: 5. The chain's CDR3 is CASKQGQGNTEAFF. The CDR3 coding sequence is TGTGCCAGCAAACAAGGACAGGGGAACACTGAAGCTTTCTTT.

This chain joins TRBV7-6 and TRBJ1-3; possibly TRBD1 for D (5 bases). The ends were cut back, 0 bases at V and 4 bases at J, with 10 bases in the middle. The germline gives CDR1 SGHVS, CDR2 FNYEAQ. The CDR3 runs 15 residues. The CDR3 region is CASSLADGAGNTIYF. CDR3 coding DNA: TGTGCCAGCAGCTTAGCTGATGGGGCGGGAAACACCATATATTTT. The complete variable domain, with remaining parts taken from reference TRBV7-6 and TRBJ1-3, reads GAGVSQSPRYKVTKRGQDVALRCDPISGHVSLYWYRQALGQGPEFLTYFNYEAQQDKSGLPNDRFSAERPEGSISTLTIQRTEQRDSAMYRCASSLADGAGNTIYFGEGSWLTVV.